This T cell receptor (beta chain) was identified during a study of blood T cell repertoires in COVID-19. The CDR3 extends over 12 amino acids. CDR1 is SGHRS, CDR2 YFSETQ, per germline. Trimming removed 5 bases at V and 7 bases at J, with 13 bases between. Some clones are missing from TCRdb's copy, which holds only in-frame ones; the method was immunoSEQ multiplex PCR. The sample holds about 220,000 clones; about 86% are singletons and the top ten take roughly 3%. Sequencing was performed on peripheral blood. The receptor was derived from a woman aged 30 to 39 who had recovered from COVID-19. The chain has TRBV5-1 and TRBJ2-7; the D gene is possibly TRBD2 (5 bases). The CDR3 region has the DNA TGCGCCAGCAGTTATGCACGGACTGAGCAGTACTTC. Amino acids: CASSYARTEQYF.